This T cell receptor beta chain emerged from a study of human T cells and chemical hapten exposure. From the RACE reads, TCRdb called clonotypes with MiXCR, one entry per CDR3 protein. The table records fewer than 85,000 distinct CDR3 sequences, roughly 8.6% of them present only once. Noted time point: healthy volunteer bleed at 6 weeks. Total RNA was isolated from unfractionated whole blood. The germline V gene encodes CDR1 DFQATT and CDR2 SNEGSKA (reference sequence). V dropped 6 bases and J dropped 0 bases, with 12 bases sitting between them. The CDR3 loop spans 14 amino acids. This receptor was obtained from a male donor in good health. Some clones in this sample may be carry-over from other donors' samples. J is TRBJ1-3 and V is TRBV20-1; D is unclear. Source material: whole blood. The CDR3 bases are TGCAGTGCCCCCGACGGGAACTCTGGAAACACCATATATTTT. The encoded protein is CSAPDGNSGNTIYF.